These 5 T cell receptor beta chains were sequenced from one sample in a study of blood T cells in healthy people across ages. The authors ran a second PCR of 7 to 11 cycles using a sample-barcoded 5' primer and a J-beta primer mix. A single record per CDR3 protein comes from TCRdb applying MiXCR to the 5' RACE reads. The sample has under 2 million distinct CDR3 sequences, roughly 32% seen once. Sequenced material: blood. Receptor source: a woman between 25 and 40 years old in good health.

This chain joins TRBV9 and TRBJ2-1; 9 bases line up with TRBD2. The J call is in doubt because the DNA end fits TRBJ2-7 better. CDR3 length: 15 amino acids. The germline V gene has CDR1 SGDLS and CDR2 YYNGEE. The CDR3 loop is CASSVMAGGYNEQYF. In DNA form, the CDR3 reads TGTGCCAGCAGCGTAATGGCGGGAGGGTACAATGAGCAGTACTTC.

The CDR3 region has the DNA TGTGCCAGCAGCGTAGATCTCTCCTACGAGCAGTACTTC. Translating gives CASSVDLSYEQYF. The chain joins TRBV9 to TRBJ2-7; D is undetermined. Germline values: CDR1 SGDLS, CDR2 YYNGEE. The V end lost 0 bases, the J end lost 0 bases, and 4 bases lay between the germline ends. This CDR3 has 13 residues.

V is TRBV12-3 or TRBV12-4 and J is TRBJ2-7; D is perhaps TRBD1 or TRBD2 (5 bases each). This CDR3 is built from 13 residues. With 4 bases removed from V and 6 bases from J, the gap between germline ends came to 13 bases. DNA of the CDR3: TGTGCCAGCAGTTGGCCAGGGACCGGCGAGCAGTACTTC. This gives the protein CASSWPGTGEQYF.

The rearrangement uses TRBV6-5 and TRBJ2-3, with no clear D. CDR1 is MNHEY and CDR2 is SVGAGI in the germline V gene. Trimming stripped 11 bases from V and 6 bases from J, with 21 bases between. This CDR3 has 14 residues. The CDR3 sequence is CAGKSRAATDTQYF. The DNA for the CDR3 is TGTGCCGGCAAATCCCGGGCAGCCACGGATACGCAGTATTTT.

This clonotype was detected once. The V gene is TRBV14, the J gene TRBJ2-7; perhaps TRBD2 as D (6 bases). This CDR3 region has 15 residues. V gave up 2 bases and J gave up 4 bases, with 15 bases separating them. Germline V gene sequence: CDR1 SGHDN, CDR2 FVKESK. The CDR3 loop reads CASSQRLELAYEQYF. The CDR3 nucleotides read TGTGCCAGCAGCCAAAGGTTAGAACTAGCTTACGAGCAGTACTTC.